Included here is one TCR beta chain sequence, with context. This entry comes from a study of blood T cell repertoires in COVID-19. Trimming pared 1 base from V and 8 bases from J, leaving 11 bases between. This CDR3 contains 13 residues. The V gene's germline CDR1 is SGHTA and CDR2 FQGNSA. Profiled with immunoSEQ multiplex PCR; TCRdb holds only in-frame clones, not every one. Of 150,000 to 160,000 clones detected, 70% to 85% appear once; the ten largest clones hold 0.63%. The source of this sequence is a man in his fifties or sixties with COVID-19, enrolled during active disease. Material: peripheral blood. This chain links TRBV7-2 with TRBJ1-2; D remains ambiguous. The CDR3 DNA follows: TGTGCCAGCAGCTTAGTTCAGCTGCGGGGCTACACCTTC. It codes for CASSLVQLRGYTF.